A single sample gave rise to the 11 T cell receptor beta chains below, sequenced in a study of T-cell reconstitution after alpha-beta-depleted transplantation in children. A library of TCRbeta sequences, prepared with unique molecular identifiers, was generated. A single record per CDR3 protein comes from TCRdb applying MiXCR to the PCR reads. The sample includes 350,000 to 500,000 distinct CDR3 sequences, 43% of them seen just once. Sequences were derived from PBMCs, sampled before TCRalphabeta/CD19-depleted stem cell transplant. These receptors originate from a girl between 2 and 10 years old with aplastic anemia, due to receive a stem cell transplant.

This clonotype was counted once. The chain is built from TRBV15 and TRBJ2-1; a possible D gene is TRBD1 (6 bases). The ends were cut back, 5 bases at V and 15 bases at J, with 20 bases in the middle. The CDR3 has 13 amino acids. Per germline, CDR1 LNHNV and CDR2 YYDKDF (reference sequence). The CDR3 loop is CATSGSSTGPSFF. CDR3 in DNA: TGTGCCACCAGCGGAAGTTCGACAGGTCCTTCGTTCTTC.

V usage is TRBV12-3 or TRBV12-4 and J usage is TRBJ2-3; D remains ambiguous. Trimming shortened V by 4 bases and J by 2 bases, and 13 bases separated the two germline ends. The CDR3 is made up of 15 amino acids. The CDR3 sequence: CASSSRTKHTDTQYF. CDR3 DNA: TGTGCCAGCAGTTCGAGGACGAAACACACAGATACGCAGTATTTT.

The gene calls are TRBV28 and TRBJ2-7, with a weak D call TRBD2 (5 bases). Germline CDR1 reads MDHEN; CDR2 reads SYDVKM. CDR3 length equals 15 residues. The V end was cut by 2 bases, the J end by 5 bases, with 16 bases between. CDR3 nucleotide sequence: TGTGCCAGCAGTTTAGAAGGCTCCGGGAAACACGAGCAGTACTTC. This gives the protein CASSLEGSGKHEQYF.

This clonotype was seen a handful of times. Being one base from a much bigger clone, this may be a read error. The genes are TRBV7-6 and TRBJ2-3, with unresolved D. Germline V gives CDR1 SGHVS, CDR2 FNYEAQ. The CDR3 loop spans 12 amino acids. The V and J ends lost 4 bases and 1 base respectively, with 3 bases between them. CDR3 sequence (DNA): TGTGCCAGCAGCTCCCGCACAGATACGCAGTATTTT. Its protein is CASSSRTDTQYF.

The chain uses TRBV7-2 and TRBJ1-2; D uncertain. V was pared by 6 bases and J by 4 bases, with 12 bases between. The germline gives CDR1 SGHTA, CDR2 FQGNSA. The CDR3 extends over 13 amino acids. The CDR3 reads CASRYMSSYGYTF. In nucleotides, the CDR3 is TGTGCCAGCAGATATATGTCTTCCTATGGCTACACCTTC.

This clonotype occurred a few times. V gene TRBV2 combines with J gene TRBJ2-1; TRBD2 aligns across 7 bases. After removal of 6 bases from V and 7 bases from J, the junction contained 15 bases not matched to a gene. Germline V gene sequence: CDR1 SNHLY, CDR2 FYNNEI. This CDR3 has 16 amino acids. CDR3 nucleotide sequence: TGTGCCAGCAGGCCTTTTAGGGCGGGGAGGGGAAATGAGCAGTTCTTC. This encodes CASRPFRAGRGNEQFF.

The chain recombines TRBV12-3 or TRBV12-4 with TRBJ2-3; a weak D match, TRBD2 (5 bases). The CDR3 consists of 17 residues. Trimming shortened V by 3 bases and J by 2 bases, and 18 bases separated the two germline ends. CDR3 protein: CASSFFRASRFTDTQYF. In nucleotides, the CDR3 is TGTGCCAGCAGTTTCTTTCGCGCTAGCCGATTCACAGATACGCAGTATTTT.

The V and J genes are TRBV12-3 or TRBV12-4 and TRBJ2-6; maybe TRBD1 (6 bases). There are 17 residues in the CDR3. Trimming shortened V by 6 bases and J by 0 bases, and 15 bases separated the two germline ends. CDR3 DNA sequence: TGTGCCAGCAGAGTTGGACAGTCACTCTCTGGGGCCAACGTCCTGACTTTC. This gives the protein CASRVGQSLSGANVLTF.

V gene TRBV27 combines with J gene TRBJ2-3; TRBD2 matches 8 bases. V trimming: 8 bases; J trimming: 0 bases; junction bases outside the gene matches: 7. CDR3 length equals 15 residues. Germline CDR1 MNHEY, CDR2 SMNVEV (reference sequence). CDR3 in DNA: TGTGCCAGCGGCGGACTAGCAGATAGCACAGATACGCAGTATTTT. Its protein product is CASGGLADSTDTQYF.

The chain combines TRBV14 with TRBJ2-2; D unresolved. The CDR3 is made up of 13 amino acids. Trimming left V 4 bases short and J 6 bases short, with 9 bases between. CDR1 and CDR2 from the germline V gene are SGHDN and FVKESK. DNA for the CDR3: TGTGCCAGCAGCCGTTTAGGGTCCGGGGAGCTGTTTTTT. It codes for CASSRLGSGELFF.

This clonotype was counted ten times or more. The V call is TRBV5-4, the J call TRBJ2-3; 7 positions agree with TRBD2. CDR3 length: 18 amino acids. With 4 bases clipped from V and 5 bases from J, the junction kept 19 bases outside the gene matches. Germline loops: CDR1 SGHNT, CDR2 YYREEE (reference sequence). The CDR3 coding sequence is TGTGCCAGCAGCCCCCATCCGACGGGGGGACCGGTGGGAGATACGCAGTATTTT. Its protein is CASSPHPTGGPVGDTQYF.